One sample yielded the 15 T cell receptor beta chains listed below, sequenced in a study of metastatic and nonmetastatic thyroid tumors. Patients had received no treatment of any kind before thyroid surgery. MiXCR was used by TCRdb to re-call the PCR reads. In the table there are about 34,000 clones, approximately 40% of which are singletons. Sequencing was performed on tumor tissue. Every receptor here comes from a female donor with papillary thyroid cancer or a benign thyroid nodule (not recorded which). Some clones in this sample may be carry-over from other donors' samples.

V is TRBV7-9 and J is TRBJ2-1; D uncertain. Looked up from germline, CDR1 is SEHNR and CDR2 is FQNEAQ (reference sequence). V was pared by 1 base and J by 2 bases, with 6 bases between. The CDR3 sequence is 14 residues long. CDR3 in amino acids: CASSLVGTYNEQFF. CDR3 bases: TGTGCCAGCAGCTTAGTAGGTACCTACAATGAGCAGTTCTTC.

On this clone: The junction and the germline gene differ at one end; a read error may be behind it. The rearrangement uses TRBV7-6 and TRBJ2-1; 9 positions match TRBD2. The CDR3 length is 16 residues. Germline V gene data show CDR1 as SGHVS and CDR2 as FNYEAQ. CDR3: CASAGGDSSSHNEQFF. In DNA form, the CDR3 reads TGTGCCAGCGCGGGGGGGGACAGTAGCTCCCACAATGAGCAGTTCTTC.

In this sample, this clone turned up once. The rearrangement uses TRBV3-1 and TRBJ2-7; D uncertain. The V and J ends lost 0 bases and 6 bases respectively, with 12 bases between them. CDR3 length: 14 amino acids. Germline assignment: CDR1 LGHDT and CDR2 YNNKEL (reference sequence). The CDR3 DNA reads TGTGCCAGCAGCCAAGAGGGGTCGTCTCGCGAGCAGTACTTC. Translating gives CASSQEGSSREQYF.

In its sample, this clone was seen once. V and J are TRBV20-1 and TRBJ1-6; 8 bases match TRBD1. The V gene's germline CDR1 is DFQATT and CDR2 SNEGSKA (reference sequence). Germline trimming cut 3 bases from V and 6 bases from J; bases unmatched to any gene: 10. This CDR3 contains 16 residues. In DNA, the CDR3 is TGCAGTGCTAGCGGGGGCAGGGGGCTGGGTAATTCACCCCTCCACTTT. It specifies CSASGGRGLGNSPLHF.

The sample holds a few counts of this clone. V gene TRBV27 combines with J gene TRBJ2-7; 8 bases fit TRBD2. The V gene's germline CDR1 is MNHEY and CDR2 SMNVEV (reference sequence). Trimming took 2 bases from V and 5 from J; bases not matched to a gene: 2. The CDR3 covers 13 residues. CDR3 nucleotides: TGTGCCAGCAGTTTACGGGAGGGCCACGAGCAGTACTTC. Translated: CASSLREGHEQYF.

The rearrangement joins TRBV18 to TRBJ1-2; D call uncertain. Germline-derived CDR1 and CDR2 are KGHSH and LQKENI. Trimming took 2 bases from V and 5 from J, leaving 15 bases between them. The CDR3 runs to 15 residues. In DNA form, the CDR3 reads TGTGCCAGCTCACCAAACACGGGATCGGAGTATGGCTACACCTTC. Translating gives CASSPNTGSEYGYTF.

V is TRBV12-3 or TRBV12-4 and J is TRBJ1-5; 9 positions match TRBD1. This CDR3 is 14 amino acids long. After removal of 6 bases from V and 7 bases from J, the junction contained 7 bases not matched to a gene. This CDR3 is CASSPTGGRQPQHF. CDR3 DNA sequence: TGTGCCAGCAGCCCTACAGGGGGCAGACAGCCCCAGCATTTT.

The rearrangement links TRBV15 to TRBJ2-2; D is unclear. There are 16 residues in the CDR3. V was shortened by 1 base and J by 2 bases, with 11 bases between the two germline ends. CDR1 is LNHNV, CDR2 YYDKDF, per germline (reference sequence). The CDR3 nucleotides are TGTGCCACCAGCAGAGTAGGGCGGACCAACACCGGGGAGCTGTTTTTT. Translating gives CATSRVGRTNTGELFF.

For the CDR3, the DNA is TGTGCCAGCAGTTACAACATCCGGGAACCCCTCCACTTT. Its protein is CASSYNIREPLHF. The chain is built from TRBV6-5 and TRBJ1-6; D unclear. Germline values: CDR1 MNHEY, CDR2 SVGAGI. The CDR3 extends over 13 amino acids. The V and J ends lost 2 bases and 12 bases respectively, with 11 bases between them.

This clone has a handful of counts. The gene calls are TRBV6-1 and TRBJ2-7; 7 bases are a match to TRBD1. The J segment lost 7 bases and the V segment lost 7 bases, leaving 13 bases of the junction unmatched. Per the germline V gene, CDR1 is MNHNS and CDR2 is SASEGT. This CDR3 region has 14 residues. The CDR3 loop reads CASIPGQTLAEQYF. DNA of the CDR3: TGTGCCAGCATCCCGGGACAGACCCTAGCAGAGCAGTACTTC.

This clone has only one observation. The chain joins TRBV4-2 to TRBJ1-3; tentative D call: TRBD1 (5 bases). Trimming took 1 base from V and 3 from J, leaving 16 bases between them. The CDR3 sequence is 17 residues long. Germline CDR1 is LGHNA and CDR2 is YNFKEQ. The CDR3 here is CASSQGPAGRSGNTIYF. DNA for the CDR3: TGTGCCAGCAGCCAAGGACCGGCGGGGCGGAGTGGAAACACCATATATTTT.

The chain employs TRBV4-1 and TRBJ1-4; no clear D gene. The CDR3 contains 16 residues. The germline V and J ends were trimmed by 0 bases and 3 bases, with 11 bases remaining between them. The germline V gene has CDR1 MGHRA and CDR2 YSYEKL. CDR3 nucleotides: TGCGCCAGCAGCCAAGATCCCCGGCGGTCTAATGAAAAACTGTTTTTT. This sequence encodes CASSQDPRRSNEKLFF.

This clone is medium-sized in the sample. The J gene is TRBJ2-7, the V gene TRBV10-2, with 9 bases lining up with TRBD2. The germline gives CDR1 WSHSY, CDR2 SAAADI. The CDR3 spans 16 residues. V lost 0 bases and J lost 4; bases outside the gene matches: 7. CDR3 sequence (DNA): TGCGCCAGCAGTGAGTCGTATGATAGCGGGGGATACGAGCAGTACTTC. Translating it yields CASSESYDSGGYEQYF.

The chain has TRBV28 and TRBJ1-1; maybe TRBD1 (5 bases). This CDR3 region has 15 residues. V gave up 8 bases and J gave up 4 bases, with 20 bases separating them. The germline V gene encodes CDR1 MDHEN and CDR2 SYDVKM. In nucleotides, the CDR3 is TGTGCCAGCTCGACGACCGGGACCGTAGTCACTGAAGCTTTCTTT. Its translation: CASSTTGTVVTEAFF.

This clone was recorded only once. CDR3 nucleotides: TGCGCCAGCAGCGGGGGATCTGGTCGTGGTAATGAAAAACTGTTTTTT. Amino acid sequence: CASSGGSGRGNEKLFF. This sequence joins TRBV5-1 and TRBJ1-4; tentatively, D is TRBD1 (5 bases). Germline lookup yields CDR1 SGHRS and CDR2 YFSETQ. Trimming removed 4 bases at V and 4 bases at J, with 17 bases between. The CDR3 length is 16 residues. Variable domain in full (rest from reference TRBV5-1 and TRBJ1-4): KAGVTQTPRYLIKTRGQQVTLSCSPISGHRSVSWYQQTPGQGLQFLFEYFSETQRNKGNFPGRFSGRQFSNSRSEMNVSTLELGDSALYLCASSGGSGRGNEKLFFGSGTQLSVL.